These 6 T cell receptor beta chains share one sample of origin, sequenced in a study of cytomegalovirus exposure and HLA in healthy donors. This table comes from immunoSEQ multiplex PCR, and its TCRdb copy is limited to in-frame clones, with some not included. Here the sample spans roughly 180,000 clones, approximately 89% being singletons. Sequenced sample: PBMCs. Receptor source: a man aged 25-45 years in good health and CMV-seropositive.

The chain combines TRBV7-9 with TRBJ2-5; D tentatively fits TRBD1 or TRBD2 (5 bases each). The germline V gene has CDR1 SEHNR and CDR2 FQNEAQ (reference sequence). Trimming took off 5 bases at V and 2 bases at J, with 15 bases between the two ends. The CDR3 spans 15 residues. The CDR3 DNA sequence: TGTGCCAGCAGCCCCCGGGACGTCGAACAAGAGACCCAGTACTTC. Its translation: CASSPRDVEQETQYF.

The chain links TRBV25-1 to TRBJ1-2; D ambiguous. Between the trimmed V and J ends, which lost 3 bases and 5 bases, there was a span of 10 bases. The CDR3 covers 13 residues. Germline V lookup: CDR1 MGHDK, CDR2 SYGVNS. CDR3 in DNA: TGTGCCAGCAGTGATGCCAGGAGGTATGGCTACACCTTC. This sequence encodes CASSDARRYGYTF.

The rearrangement joins TRBV11-3 to TRBJ2-1; TRBD2 agrees at 8 bases. Trimming at V came to 1 base and at J to 6 bases, leaving 5 bases not matched to a gene. This CDR3 spans 15 amino acids. The V gene's germline CDR1 is SGHNT and CDR2 YENEEA. The CDR3 DNA sequence: TGTGCCAGCAGCTTAGGCCTACTAGCGGCCAATGAGCAGTTCTTC. It encodes CASSLGLLAANEQFF.

The chain carries TRBV30 and TRBJ1-6; no firm D call. The CDR3 has 16 amino acids. The germline V and J ends were trimmed by 4 bases and 4 bases, with 17 bases remaining between them. Germline lookup yields CDR1 GTSNPN and CDR2 SVGIG (reference sequence). For the CDR3, the DNA is TGTGCCTGGACACGGCGGCTCCGGCGGTATAATTCACCCCTCCACTTT. This translates into CAWTRRLRRYNSPLHF.

This sequence joins TRBV18 and TRBJ2-7; TRBD1 matches 9 bases. Trimming cost V 3 bases and J 5 bases; bases outside gene matches: 8. Germline V gene sequence: CDR1 KGHSH, CDR2 LQKENI. The CDR3 contains 15 residues. The CDR3 is CASSPPGTGSNEQYF. The CDR3 DNA follows: TGTGCCAGCTCACCCCCCGGGACAGGGTCAAACGAGCAGTACTTC.

The CDR3 loop is CASSRLVAGDPTDTQYF. The CDR3 region has the DNA TGTGCCAGTAGTAGGTTGGTAGCGGGGGACCCCACAGATACGCAGTATTTT. The chain employs TRBV19 and TRBJ2-3; 9 nucleotides match TRBD2. The junction had 10 bases not matched to a gene; V was cut back by 4 bases and J by 2 bases. This CDR3 has 17 amino acids. The germline V gene encodes CDR1 LNHDA and CDR2 SQIVND (reference sequence).